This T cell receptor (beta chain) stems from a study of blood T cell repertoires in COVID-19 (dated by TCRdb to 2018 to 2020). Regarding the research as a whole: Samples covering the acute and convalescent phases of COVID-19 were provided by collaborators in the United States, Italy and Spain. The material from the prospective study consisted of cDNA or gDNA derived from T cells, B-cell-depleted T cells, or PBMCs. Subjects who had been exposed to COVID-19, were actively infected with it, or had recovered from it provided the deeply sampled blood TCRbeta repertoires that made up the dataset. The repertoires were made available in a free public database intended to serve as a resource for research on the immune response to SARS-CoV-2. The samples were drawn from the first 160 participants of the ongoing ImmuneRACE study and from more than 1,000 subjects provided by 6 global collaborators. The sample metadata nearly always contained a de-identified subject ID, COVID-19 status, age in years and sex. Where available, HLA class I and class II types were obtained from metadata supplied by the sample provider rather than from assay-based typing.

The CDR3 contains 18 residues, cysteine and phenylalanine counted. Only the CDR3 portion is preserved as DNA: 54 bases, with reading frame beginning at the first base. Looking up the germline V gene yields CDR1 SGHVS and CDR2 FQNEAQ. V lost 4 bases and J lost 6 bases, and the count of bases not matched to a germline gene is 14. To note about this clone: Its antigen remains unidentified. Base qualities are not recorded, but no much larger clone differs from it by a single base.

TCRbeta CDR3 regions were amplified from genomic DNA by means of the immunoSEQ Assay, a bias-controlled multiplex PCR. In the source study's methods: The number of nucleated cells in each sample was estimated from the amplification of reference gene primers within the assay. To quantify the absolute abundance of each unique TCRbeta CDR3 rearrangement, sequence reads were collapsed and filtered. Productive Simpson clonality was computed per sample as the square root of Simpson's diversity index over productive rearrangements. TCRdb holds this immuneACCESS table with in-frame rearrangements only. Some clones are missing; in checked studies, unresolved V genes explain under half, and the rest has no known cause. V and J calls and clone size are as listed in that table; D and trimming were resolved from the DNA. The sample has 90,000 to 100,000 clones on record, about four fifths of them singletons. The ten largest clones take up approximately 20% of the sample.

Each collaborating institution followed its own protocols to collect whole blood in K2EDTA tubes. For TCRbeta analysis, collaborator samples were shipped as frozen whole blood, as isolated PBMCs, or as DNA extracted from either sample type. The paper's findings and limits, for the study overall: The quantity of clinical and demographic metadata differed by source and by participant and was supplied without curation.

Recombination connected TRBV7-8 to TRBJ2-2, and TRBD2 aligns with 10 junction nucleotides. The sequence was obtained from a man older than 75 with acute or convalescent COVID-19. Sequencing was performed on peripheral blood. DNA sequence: TGTGCCAGCAGCTCCCCAAGGACTAGCGGTTGGGGACCCGGGGAGCTGTTTTTT. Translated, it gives CASSSPRTSGWGPGELFF.